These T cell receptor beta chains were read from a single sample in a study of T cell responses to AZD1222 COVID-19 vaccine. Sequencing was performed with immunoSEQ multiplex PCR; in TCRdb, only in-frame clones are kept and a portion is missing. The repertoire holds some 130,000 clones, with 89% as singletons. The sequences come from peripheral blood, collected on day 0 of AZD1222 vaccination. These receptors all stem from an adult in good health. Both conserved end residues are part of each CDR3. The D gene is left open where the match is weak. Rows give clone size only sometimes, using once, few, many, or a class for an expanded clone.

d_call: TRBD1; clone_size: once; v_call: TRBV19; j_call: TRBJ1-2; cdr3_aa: CASSLGTGRRVSYGYTF; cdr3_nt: TGTGCCAGTAGTCTCGGGACAGGGCGTCGGGTGTCCTATGGCTACACCTTC
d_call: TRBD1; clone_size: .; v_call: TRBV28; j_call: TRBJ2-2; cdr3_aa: CASSNPGQAIGELFF; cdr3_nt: TGTGCCAGCAGTAATCCGGGACAGGCGATCGGGGAGCTGTTTTTT
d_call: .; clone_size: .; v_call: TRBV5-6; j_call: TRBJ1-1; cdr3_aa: CASSQSGGRRTEAFF; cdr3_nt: TGTGCCAGCAGTCAAAGCGGGGGTCGCCGCACTGAAGCTTTCTTT
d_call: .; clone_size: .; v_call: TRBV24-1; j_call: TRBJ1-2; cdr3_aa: CATSTANYGYTF; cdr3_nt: TGTGCCACCAGTACAGCTAACTATGGCTACACCTTC
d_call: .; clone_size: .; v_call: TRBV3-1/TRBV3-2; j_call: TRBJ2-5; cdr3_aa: CASSQEGGGWETQYF; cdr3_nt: TGTGCCAGCAGCCAAGAAGGGGGTGGATGGGAGACCCAGTACTTC
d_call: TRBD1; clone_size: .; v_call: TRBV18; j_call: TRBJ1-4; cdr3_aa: CASSTGTGLSNEKLFF; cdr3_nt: TGTGCCAGCTCAACCGGGACAGGGCTTAGCAATGAAAAACTGTTTTTT
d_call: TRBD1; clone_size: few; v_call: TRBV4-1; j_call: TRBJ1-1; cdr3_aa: CASSLRGLNTEAFF; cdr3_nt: TGCGCCAGCAGCTTAAGGGGGCTGAACACTGAAGCTTTCTTT
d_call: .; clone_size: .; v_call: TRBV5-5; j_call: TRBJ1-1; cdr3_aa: CASSFFREEAFF; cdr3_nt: TGTGCCAGCAGCTTTTTCCGAGAAGAAGCTTTCTTT
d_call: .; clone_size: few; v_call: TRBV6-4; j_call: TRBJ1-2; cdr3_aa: CASSDAGKNYGYTF; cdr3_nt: TGTGCCAGCAGTGACGCCGGGAAGAACTATGGCTACACCTTC
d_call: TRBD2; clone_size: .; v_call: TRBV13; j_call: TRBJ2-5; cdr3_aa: CASSPGGLARDGQETQYF; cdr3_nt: TGTGCCAGCAGCCCAGGGGGACTAGCGCGGGACGGCCAAGAGACCCAGTACTTC
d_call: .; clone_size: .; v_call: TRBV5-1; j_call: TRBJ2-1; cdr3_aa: CATSDGAGSSSSYNEQFF; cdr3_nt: TGCGCCACCTCAGATGGGGCGGGGTCATCAAGCTCCTACAATGAGCAGTTCTTC
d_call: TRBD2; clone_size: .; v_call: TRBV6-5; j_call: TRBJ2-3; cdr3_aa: CASRDSGGTTDTQYF; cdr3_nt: TGTGCCAGCCGAGATAGCGGGGGCACCACAGATACGCAGTATTTT
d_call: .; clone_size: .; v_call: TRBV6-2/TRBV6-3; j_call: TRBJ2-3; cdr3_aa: CASSYSISGSDTQYF; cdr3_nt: TGTGCCAGCAGTTATTCCATCTCGGGGTCCGATACGCAGTATTTT
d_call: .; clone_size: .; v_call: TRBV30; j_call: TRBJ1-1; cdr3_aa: CAWISFGRTGRGGTEAFF; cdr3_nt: TGTGCCTGGATTAGTTTTGGGAGAACAGGGAGGGGGGGCACTGAAGCTTTCTTT
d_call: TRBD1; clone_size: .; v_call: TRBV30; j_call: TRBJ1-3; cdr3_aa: CAWSPLSDRLSGNTIYF; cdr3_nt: TGTGCCTGGAGTCCCCTCTCGGACAGGCTTTCTGGAAACACCATATATTTT
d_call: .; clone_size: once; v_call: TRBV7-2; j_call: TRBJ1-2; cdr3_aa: CASSNRELRGREGNGYTF; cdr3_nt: TGTGCCAGCAGCAACAGGGAATTACGAGGACGTGAGGGGAATGGCTACACCTTC
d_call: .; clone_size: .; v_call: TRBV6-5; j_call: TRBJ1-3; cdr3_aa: CASTTVPGNTIYF; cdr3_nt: TGTGCCAGCACGACGGTTCCTGGAAACACCATATATTTT
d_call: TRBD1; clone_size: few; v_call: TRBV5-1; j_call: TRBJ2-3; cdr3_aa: CASSWGGTGNFGTDTQYF; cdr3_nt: TGCGCCAGCAGCTGGGGCGGGACAGGGAATTTTGGCACAGATACGCAGTATTTT
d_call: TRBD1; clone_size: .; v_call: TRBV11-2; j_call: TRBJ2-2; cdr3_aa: CASFPGQGFFAGELFF; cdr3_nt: TGTGCCAGCTTCCCGGGACAGGGGTTTTTTGCCGGGGAGCTGTTTTTT
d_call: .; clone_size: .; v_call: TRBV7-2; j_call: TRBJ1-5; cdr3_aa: CASSLEMSRANQPQHF; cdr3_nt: TGTGCCAGCAGCTTAGAGATGTCCAGAGCTAATCAGCCCCAGCATTTT
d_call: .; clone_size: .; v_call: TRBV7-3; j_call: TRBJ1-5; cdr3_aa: CASSLAYNQPQHF; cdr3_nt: TGTGCCAGCAGCTTAGCCTACAATCAGCCCCAGCATTTT
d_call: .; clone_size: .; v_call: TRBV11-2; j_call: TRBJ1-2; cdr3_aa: CASSGADYGYTF; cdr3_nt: TGTGCCAGCAGCGGTGCCGACTATGGCTACACCTTC
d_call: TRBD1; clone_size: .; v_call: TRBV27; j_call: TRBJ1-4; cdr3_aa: CASRSRDSATNEKLFF; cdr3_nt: TGTGCCAGCAGGTCCAGGGACAGTGCAACTAATGAAAAACTGTTTTTT
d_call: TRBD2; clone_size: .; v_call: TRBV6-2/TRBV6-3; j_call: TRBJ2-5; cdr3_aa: CASSPPGTIETQYF; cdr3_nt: TGTGCCAGCAGTCCCCCCGGGACTATAGAGACCCAGTACTTC
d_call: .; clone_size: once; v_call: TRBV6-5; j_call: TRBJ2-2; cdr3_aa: CASSLRGGELFF; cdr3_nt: TGTGCCAGCAGTCTCAGGGGCGGGGAGCTGTTTTTT
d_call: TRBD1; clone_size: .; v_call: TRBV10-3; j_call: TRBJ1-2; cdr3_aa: CAISAGTGLPTNYGYTF; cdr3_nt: TGTGCCATCAGTGCCGGGACAGGGTTACCTACTAACTATGGCTACACCTTC
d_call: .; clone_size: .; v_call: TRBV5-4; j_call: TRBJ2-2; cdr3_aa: CASSLAGTSTGELFF; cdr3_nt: TGTGCCAGCAGCTTGGCTGGGACGAGCACCGGGGAGCTGTTTTTT
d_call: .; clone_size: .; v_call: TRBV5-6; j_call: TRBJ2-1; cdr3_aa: CASSLVGLEQFF; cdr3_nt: TGTGCCAGCAGCTTGGTGGGTCTTGAGCAGTTCTTC
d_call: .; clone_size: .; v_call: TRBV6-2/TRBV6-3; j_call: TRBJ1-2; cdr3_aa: CASSLIEKYGYTF; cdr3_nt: TGTGCCAGCAGTCTGATAGAGAAGTATGGCTACACCTTC
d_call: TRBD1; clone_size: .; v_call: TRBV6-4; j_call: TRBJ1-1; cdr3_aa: CASSDYRGSGTEAFF; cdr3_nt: TGTGCCAGCAGTGACTACAGGGGAAGTGGAACTGAAGCTTTCTTT
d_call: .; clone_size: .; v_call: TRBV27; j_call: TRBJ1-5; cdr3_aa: CASSLGSQGLGNQPQHF; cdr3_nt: TGTGCCAGCAGTTTGGGGAGTCAGGGGTTAGGCAATCAGCCCCAGCATTTT
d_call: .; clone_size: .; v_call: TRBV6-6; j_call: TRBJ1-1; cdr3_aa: CASSYLVATEAFF; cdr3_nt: TGTGCCAGCAGTTACTTGGTAGCCACTGAAGCTTTCTTT
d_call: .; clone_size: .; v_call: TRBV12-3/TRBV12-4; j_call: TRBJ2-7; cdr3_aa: CASSLRSYEQYF; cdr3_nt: TGTGCCAGCAGTTTACGGTCCTACGAGCAGTACTTC
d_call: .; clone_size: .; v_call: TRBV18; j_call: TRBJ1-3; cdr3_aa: CASSPPGATGPGNTIYF; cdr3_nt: TGTGCCAGCTCACCACCTGGGGCGACAGGACCTGGAAACACCATATATTTT
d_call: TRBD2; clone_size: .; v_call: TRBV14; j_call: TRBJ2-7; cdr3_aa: CASSSPRLAGTYEQYF; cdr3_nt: TGTGCCAGCAGTTCCCCTAGATTAGCGGGAACCTACGAGCAGTACTTC
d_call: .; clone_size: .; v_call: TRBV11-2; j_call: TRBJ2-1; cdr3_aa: CASSPPSPEQFF; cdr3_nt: TGTGCCAGCAGCCCCCCCTCGCCTGAGCAGTTCTTC
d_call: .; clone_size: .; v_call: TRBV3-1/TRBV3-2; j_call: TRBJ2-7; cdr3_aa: CASSQLLGVEQYF; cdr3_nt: TGTGCCAGCAGCCAACTGTTAGGGGTCGAGCAGTACTTC
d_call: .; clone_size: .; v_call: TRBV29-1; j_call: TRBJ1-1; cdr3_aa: CSGTDNTEAFF; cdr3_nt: TGCAGCGGGACAGACAACACTGAAGCTTTCTTT
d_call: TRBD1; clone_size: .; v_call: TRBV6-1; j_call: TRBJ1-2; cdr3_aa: CASSPQQGAGYTF; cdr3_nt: TGTGCCAGCAGTCCGCAACAGGGGGCTGGCTACACCTTC
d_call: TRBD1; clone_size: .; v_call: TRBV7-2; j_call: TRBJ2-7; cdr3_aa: CASSPGQGRYF; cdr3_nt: TGTGCCAGCAGCCCTGGACAGGGCCGGTACTTC
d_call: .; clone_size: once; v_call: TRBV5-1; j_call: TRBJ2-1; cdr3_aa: CASSLDLVRGNEQFF; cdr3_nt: TGCGCCAGCAGCTTGGATCTAGTTCGCGGTAATGAGCAGTTCTTC
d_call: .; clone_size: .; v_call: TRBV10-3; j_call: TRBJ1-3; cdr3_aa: CAISVPGDGNTIYF; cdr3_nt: TGTGCCATCAGTGTACCAGGAGACGGAAACACCATATATTTT
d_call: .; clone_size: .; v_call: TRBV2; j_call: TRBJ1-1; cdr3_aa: CASSEGAPEAFF; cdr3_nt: TGTGCCAGCAGTGAAGGTGCTCCGGAAGCTTTCTTT
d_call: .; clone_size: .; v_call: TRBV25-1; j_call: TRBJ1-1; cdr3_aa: CASSPHREMNTEAFF; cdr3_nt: TGTGCCAGCAGTCCCCACAGGGAAATGAACACTGAAGCTTTCTTT
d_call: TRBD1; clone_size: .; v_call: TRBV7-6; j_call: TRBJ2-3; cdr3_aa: CASSLYKGQAWDTQYF; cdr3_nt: TGTGCCAGCAGCTTATATAAGGGACAGGCGTGGGATACGCAGTATTTT
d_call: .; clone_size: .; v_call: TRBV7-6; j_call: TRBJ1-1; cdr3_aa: CASSLVFMAEAFF; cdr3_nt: TGTGCCAGCAGCTTGGTGTTTATGGCTGAAGCTTTCTTT
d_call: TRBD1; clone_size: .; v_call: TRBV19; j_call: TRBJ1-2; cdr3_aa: CASSIARTGYGYTF; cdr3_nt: TGTGCCAGTAGTATAGCCCGGACAGGGTATGGCTACACCTTC
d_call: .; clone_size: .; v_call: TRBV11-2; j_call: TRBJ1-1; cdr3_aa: CASSFRGGGTEAFF; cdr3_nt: TGTGCCAGCAGCTTCCGAGGGGGTGGGACTGAAGCTTTCTTT
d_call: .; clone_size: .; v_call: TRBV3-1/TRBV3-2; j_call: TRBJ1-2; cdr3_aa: CASSQGDGTYGYTF; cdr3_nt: TGTGCCAGCAGCCAAGGGGATGGGACGTATGGCTACACCTTC
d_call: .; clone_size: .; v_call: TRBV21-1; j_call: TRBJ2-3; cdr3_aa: CASRMGGGGDTQYF; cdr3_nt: TGTGCCAGCCGGATGGGGGGGGGAGGAGATACGCAGTATTTT
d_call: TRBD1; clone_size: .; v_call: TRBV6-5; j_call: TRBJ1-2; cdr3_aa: CASRAGTGTNYGYTF; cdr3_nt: TGTGCCAGCAGAGCCGGGACAGGGACCAACTATGGCTACACCTTC
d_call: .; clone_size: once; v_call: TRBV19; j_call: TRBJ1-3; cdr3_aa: CASSIGGQGFSGNTIYF; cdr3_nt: TGTGCCAGTAGTATCGGCGGGCAGGGGTTCTCTGGAAACACCATATATTTT
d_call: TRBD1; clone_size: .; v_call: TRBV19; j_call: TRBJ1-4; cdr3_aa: CASRQGALPPVKGLFF; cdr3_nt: TGTGCCAGTCGACAGGGGGCACTCCCACCGGTCAAAGGGCTGTTTTTT
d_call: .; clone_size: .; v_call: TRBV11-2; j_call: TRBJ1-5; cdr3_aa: CASSPWWGADQPQHF; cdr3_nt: TGTGCCAGCAGCCCCTGGTGGGGGGCAGATCAGCCCCAGCATTTT
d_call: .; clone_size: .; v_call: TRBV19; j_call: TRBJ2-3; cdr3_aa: CASSIAATDTQYF; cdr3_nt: TGTGCCAGTAGTATAGCCGCTACAGATACGCAGTATTTT